The T cell receptor (beta chain) under discussion was sequenced for a study of blood T cells in healthy people across ages. Trimming at V came to 2 bases and at J to 2 bases, leaving 7 bases not matched to a gene. The CDR3 runs 16 residues. CDR1 is MGHRA and CDR2 is YSYEKL in the germline V gene. Next came a second PCR, run for 7 to 11 cycles, which used a sample-barcoded 5' primer along with a J-beta primer mix. Every cDNA was tagged by a template-switch adaptor with 12 random nucleotides. Using its own MiXCR run on the 5' RACE reads, TCRdb lists one record per CDR3 protein. The table shows over 950,000 distinct CDR3 sequences, with roughly 47% occurring only once. Remarks on this clonotype: Its antigen is as yet unknown.

Whole-study results and caveats: Relative to aged donors, long-lived donors carried more naive CD4+ cells and displayed higher diversity.

This clonotype was sampled from a woman aged 55-75 years in good health. The J gene is TRBJ2-7, the V gene TRBV4-1; the match to TRBD1 covers 9 bases. Sequenced sample: blood. This chain's CDR3 is CASSQRGDRATYEQYF. Written as DNA, the CDR3 is TGCGCCAGCAGCCAAAGAGGGGACAGGGCAACCTACGAGCAGTACTTC.